This T cell receptor (beta chain) was observed in a study of blood T cell repertoires in COVID-19. Study information: Sites across the United States, Italy and Spain contributed samples from acute and convalescent COVID-19. T cells, B-cell-depleted T cells, or PBMCs supplied cDNA or gDNA.

This CDR3 is 16 amino acids long. Germline V gene data show CDR1 as SGDLS and CDR2 as YYNGEE. V was cut by 0 bases and J by 3 bases, with 12 bases left in between. Authors' analysis steps: Reference gene primer amplification in the assay estimated nucleated cell counts. Only in-frame clones appear in the TCRdb table, and some are missing; sequencing was by immunoSEQ multiplex PCR. That table supplies the V and J calls and clone size; D and trimming were determined from the DNA. The table lists some 65,000 clones, roughly 80% of them singletons. The chain uses TRBV9 and TRBJ2-2, with D possibly TRBD1 on 5 matching bases. The specimen sequenced was peripheral blood. The TCR sequence derives from a woman aged 70 to 79 with acute or convalescent COVID-19. CDR3 sequence (DNA): TGTGCCAGCAGCGTAGCTCTCGACAGAGACACCGGGGAGCTGTTTTTT. Its protein is CASSVALDRDTGELFF. Using reference TRBV9 and TRBJ2-2 for the parts outside the CDR3, the full variable domain is DSGVTQTPKHLITATGQRVTLRCSPRSGDLSVYWYQQSLDQGLQFLIQYYNGEERAKGNILERFSAQQFPDLHSELNLSSLELGDSALYFCASSVALDRDTGELFFGEGSRLTVL.